Listed below are T cell receptor beta chains from one sample, sequenced in a study of cytomegalovirus exposure and HLA in healthy donors. Measured with immunoSEQ multiplex PCR; TCRdb has only the in-frame clones, and not every one. Of 200,000 to 250,000 clones listed, around four fifths are singletons. The sample consisted of PBMCs. The receptor source for this set is a woman under 30 in good health and CMV-seronegative. Both conserved end residues are part of each CDR3. Fields, in order: V gene, J gene, D gene, clone size, CDR3 DNA, CDR3 protein. The D gene is left open where the match is weak. The size entry is marked missing in some rows and otherwise reads once, few, many or a size class.

TRBV28	TRBJ2-5	TRBD2	NA	TGTGCCAGCAGACTCAGGGGACTAGCGGGTTCCCAAGAGACCCAGTACTTC	CASRLRGLAGSQETQYF
TRBV5-1	TRBJ2-3	NA	NA	TGCGCCAGCAGCTCCGACACAGATACGCAGTATTTT	CASSSDTDTQYF
TRBV6-1	TRBJ2-7	NA	NA	TGTGCCAGCGATATCGAGGGGATAGGTGAGCAGTACTTC	CASDIEGIGEQYF
TRBV11-2	TRBJ2-5	NA	NA	TGTGCCAGCAGCTTCTCGGGGCTAAGTGGGGAGACCCAGTACTTC	CASSFSGLSGETQYF
TRBV29-1	TRBJ1-4	NA	NA	TGCAGCGCCGGCGGTACAGGGGAAAAACTGTTTTTT	CSAGGTGEKLFF
TRBV4-1	TRBJ1-2	TRBD1	NA	TGCGCCAGCAGCCACAGGGTACAGGGGCCGGAAGGCTACACCTTC	CASSHRVQGPEGYTF
TRBV19	TRBJ1-2	NA	NA	TGTGCCAGTAGTATTGCGGGCAGGGGAGGCTACACCTTC	CASSIAGRGGYTF
TRBV9	TRBJ1-6	NA	NA	TGTGCCAGCAGCGTAGGGCAGGGACTAGGGCCCCTCCACTTT	CASSVGQGLGPLHF
TRBV6-1	TRBJ2-5	NA	NA	TGTGCCAGCAGTGAGCAGAACGAAGAGACCCAGTACTTC	CASSEQNEETQYF
TRBV30	TRBJ1-1	TRBD1	NA	TGTGCCTGGAGAAAACAGGGGGCCCCCGGAGCTTTCTTT	CAWRKQGAPGAFF
TRBV9	TRBJ2-3	NA	NA	TGTGCCAGCAGCGTAGGACCAGATACGCAGTATTTT	CASSVGPDTQYF
TRBV30	TRBJ2-2	NA	few	TGTGCCTGGAGCCCTGGGAGGTGGGACAACACCGGGGAGCTGTTTTTT	CAWSPGRWDNTGELFF
TRBV13	TRBJ1-2	NA	NA	TGTGCCAGCAGCTCCGGGACGCCGGGAGGATATGGCTACACCTTC	CASSSGTPGGYGYTF
TRBV4-1	TRBJ1-5	NA	NA	TGCGCCAGCAGCCAAGAGGGCCAGCCCCAGCATTTT	CASSQEGQPQHF
TRBV7-2	TRBJ1-1	NA	NA	TGTGCCAGCAGCTCCTTTGGGGTAACTGAAGCTTTCTTT	CASSSFGVTEAFF
TRBV5-1	TRBJ2-5	NA	once	TGCGCCAGCAGCCCGGCGGGGGCCGGGAAGACCCAGTACTTC	CASSPAGAGKTQYF
TRBV13	TRBJ1-2	NA	NA	TGTGCCAGCAGACCTCCGCGGGGTGCTAACTATGGCTACACCTTC	CASRPPRGANYGYTF
TRBV6-5	TRBJ1-2	NA	NA	TGTGCCAGCAGTTCTCTGGACGTAGCCTATGGCTACACCTTC	CASSSLDVAYGYTF
TRBV28	TRBJ1-5	NA	NA	TGTGCCAGCAGTTCCAGGGGAAATCAGCCCCAGCATTTT	CASSSRGNQPQHF
TRBV2	TRBJ2-1	TRBD1	NA	TGTGCCAGCAGTGCCACCGGGACAGGGACCAATGAGCAGTTCTTC	CASSATGTGTNEQFF
TRBV29-1	TRBJ2-7	TRBD2	NA	TGCAGCGTAGAAGATGGGGCTAGCGGGGACTCCCCTTACGAGCAGTACTTC	CSVEDGASGDSPYEQYF
TRBV5-6	TRBJ1-5	NA	NA	TGTGCCAGCAGCTCCGGTGGAGGGTTTGGCAATCAGCCCCAGCATTTT	CASSSGGGFGNQPQHF
TRBV30	TRBJ2-2	TRBD2	NA	TGTGCCTGGAGTACGGTGGGCCGGGGGGGCACCGGGGAGCTGTTTTTT	CAWSTVGRGGTGELFF
TRBV19	TRBJ1-2	NA	NA	TGTGCCAGTAGTTGGGCGGGGCGCGGCTATGGCTACACCTTC	CASSWAGRGYGYTF
TRBV29-1	TRBJ1-2	NA	NA	TGCAGCGTTGACGACGGAGCCTATGGCTACACCTTC	CSVDDGAYGYTF
TRBV2	TRBJ1-5	TRBD1	NA	TGTGCCAGCAGTGATTTCGGGACAGGGGAACAGCCCCAGCATTTT	CASSDFGTGEQPQHF
TRBV6-1	TRBJ2-1	TRBD2	NA	TGTGCCAGCAGTGAGTCTAGCGGGAGCTCCTACAATGAGCAGTTCTTC	CASSESSGSSYNEQFF
TRBV30	TRBJ1-2	NA	NA	TGTGCCTGTAAGCAGGGTTGGTATGGCTACACCTTC	CACKQGWYGYTF
TRBV4-1	TRBJ1-1	TRBD1	NA	TGCGCCAGCAGCCACGCCACAGGGGGCTTGAACACTGAAGCTTTCTTT	CASSHATGGLNTEAFF
TRBV7-6	TRBJ2-1	NA	NA	TGTGCCAGCAGCTTAGGCTCGCTGGGGTACGGTGAGCAGTTCTTC	CASSLGSLGYGEQFF
TRBV7-2	TRBJ1-1	NA	few	TGTGCCAGCAGCTTACAGGGACTGAACACTGAAGCTTTCTTT	CASSLQGLNTEAFF
TRBV19	TRBJ1-4	TRBD1	once	TGTGCCAGTAGCGACAGGGGGCTGGAAGAAAAACTGTTTTTT	CASSDRGLEEKLFF
TRBV11-3	TRBJ2-5	NA	NA	TGTGCCAGCAGTTCCAGGGTTTCGGAGACCCAGTACTTC	CASSSRVSETQYF
TRBV7-9	TRBJ2-1	TRBD2	NA	TGTGCCAGCAGGCTTGGGCGGGAGGTATACAATGAGCAGTTCTTC	CASRLGREVYNEQFF
TRBV20-1	TRBJ2-5	NA	NA	TGCAGTGCTACAAGGGAGACCCAGTACTTC	CSATRETQYF
TRBV5-4	TRBJ1-4	NA	NA	TGTGACAGCAGGAAAGGGTGGGCTAATGAAAAACTGTTTTTT	CDSRKGWANEKLFF
TRBV6-5	TRBJ2-2	NA	NA	TGTGCCAGCAGTTCACTAGCCACGAACACCGGGGAGCTGTTTTTT	CASSSLATNTGELFF
TRBV2	TRBJ2-7	NA	NA	TGTGCCAGCAGTGAGGGTATTCAGGGGCAAGAACCCTACGAGCAGTACTTC	CASSEGIQGQEPYEQYF
TRBV6-4	TRBJ2-1	NA	NA	TGTGCCAGCAGTGGAGCGAGGGTTCGCAATGAGCAGTTCTTC	CASSGARVRNEQFF
TRBV14	TRBJ1-5	NA	NA	TGTGCCAGCAGTCAGGATAGCAATCAGCCCCAGCATTTT	CASSQDSNQPQHF
TRBV7-2	TRBJ1-1	NA	NA	TGTGCCAGCAGCCCACCGGACAGCCGTGAAGCTTTCTTT	CASSPPDSREAFF
TRBV28	TRBJ1-1	NA	NA	TGTGCCAGCACTGTTTTGGGAGACCTAAACACTGAAGCTTTCTTT	CASTVLGDLNTEAFF
TRBV5-1	TRBJ2-3	TRBD1	NA	TGCGCCAGCAGCTGGGGCAGCCAGGGGGCAGGAGATACGCAGTATTTT	CASSWGSQGAGDTQYF
TRBV27	TRBJ2-7	TRBD2	NA	TGTGCCAGCAGTTCCGGGACTAGCGGCTCCTACGAGCAGTACTTC	CASSSGTSGSYEQYF
TRBV5-6	TRBJ1-1	NA	NA	TGTGCCAGCAGCTTTGGGAGGACTGAAGCTTTCTTT	CASSFGRTEAFF
TRBV2	TRBJ1-5	TRBD1	NA	TGTGCCAGCAGTGTATACAGGGGAAGTCAGCCCCAGCATTTT	CASSVYRGSQPQHF
TRBV5-1	TRBJ1-5	NA	NA	TGCGCCAGCAGCTTGGGGTCAGGAGACAATCAGCCCCAGCATTTT	CASSLGSGDNQPQHF
TRBV5-4	TRBJ2-1	TRBD1	NA	TGTGCCAGCAGCCGCCCGGGACAGGGGTACAATGAGCAGTTCTTC	CASSRPGQGYNEQFF